This passage covers 27 T cell receptor beta chains from one sample sequenced in a study of beta chain features in type 1 diabetes (dated by TCRdb to 2016 to 2019). The library was generated by the immunoSEQ multiplex PCR assay. The High Capacity cDNA Reverse Transcription Kit was used to reverse transcribe all of the isolated RNA, meaning that expressed TCRB transcripts were what got sequenced. The source is immuneACCESS, and TCRdb retained only in-frame sequences with V and J called. Part of the clones is not carried over; for the studies checked, unresolved V genes explain less than half of this, and the remainder is unexplained. This sample is represented by hundreds of thousands of clones; over 9.5% of them were singletons. The ten largest make up more than 0.015% of the sample. Sequenced: naive CD4+ T cells from blood. In the paper's terms, the cell subset or site label means: true naive CD4+ T cells. The receptor source for this set is a man aged 18 to 29 in good health.

The genes are TRBV29-1 and TRBJ1-5; a possible D gene is TRBD1 (6 bases). In germline, CDR1 is SQVTM, CDR2 ANQGSEA. CDR3 size: 12 residues. V lost 4 bases and J 4 bases, leaving 8 bases between the germline ends. CDR3 sequence (DNA): TGCAGCGTTGCGACAGGTAATCAGCCCCAGCATTTT. This encodes CSVATGNQPQHF.

The genes are TRBV19 and TRBJ1-4, with 7 bases matching TRBD1. Trimming removed 6 bases from V and 3 bases from J; junction bases left unmatched: 7. Looked up from germline, CDR1 is LNHDA and CDR2 is SQIVND (reference sequence). This CDR3 has 15 residues. The CDR3 DNA sequence: TGTGCCAGTAGCAATTCCGGGACAGCTAATGAAAAACTGTTTTTT. It yields the protein CASSNSGTANEKLFF.

This clone has only a few counts. The chain carries TRBV9 and TRBJ2-7; 8 bases map to TRBD2. CDR1 SGDLS and CDR2 YYNGEE come from the germline V gene. The ends lost 2 bases at V and 4 bases at J; junction bases unmatched: 8. The CDR3 sequence is 15 residues long. CDR3 sequence (DNA): TGTGCCAGCAGCGTCGGCCGGGGGGGCCTGTACGAGCAGTACTTC. Translating gives CASSVGRGGLYEQYF.

This clone has more than one count but fewer than ten. This chain joins TRBV5-4 and TRBJ1-2, with D uncertain. This CDR3 is built from 15 residues. V was cut by 3 bases and J by 2 bases, with 14 bases left in between. Germline V CDR1 and CDR2: SGHNT, YYREEE (reference sequence). For the CDR3, the DNA is TGTGCCAGCAGCTCCTCGAAAGGAGGGAACTATGGCTACACCTTC. It is translated as CASSSSKGGNYGYTF.

The J gene is TRBJ2-1, the V gene TRBV6-5; 9 bases map to TRBD2. Germline V gene data show CDR1 as MNHEY and CDR2 as SVGAGI. V gave up 4 bases and J gave up 4 bases; unmatched junction bases: 5. The CDR3 contains 15 residues. The CDR3 bases are TGTGCCAGCAGTTTAGGGCGGGGGGGATACAATGAGCAGTTCTTC. Amino acid sequence: CASSLGRGGYNEQFF.

The chain employs TRBV7-3 and TRBJ2-3; D is uncertain. Germline CDR1 SGHTA, CDR2 FQGTGA. This CDR3 region has 12 residues. Trimming removed 4 bases from V and 4 bases from J, with 6 bases in between. The CDR3 coding sequence is TGTGCCAGCAGCTCCCCCGCAGATACGCAGTATTTT. Translation: CASSSPADTQYF.

This chain links TRBV9 with TRBJ2-7, with 10 nucleotides matching TRBD1. The V gene's germline CDR1 is SGDLS and CDR2 YYNGEE. V was clipped by 4 bases and J by 5 bases; unmatched bases: 6. The CDR3 has 14 residues. The CDR3 DNA is TGTGCCAGCAGCCTCGGGACAGGGGTTCACGAGCAGTACTTC. Protein sequence: CASSLGTGVHEQYF.

This clone appeared a few times. The chain uses TRBV28 and TRBJ2-7; 9 bases match TRBD1. The CDR3 length is 14 residues. Germline V gene lookup returns CDR1 MDHEN and CDR2 SYDVKM. V was pared by 8 bases and J by 1 base, with 6 bases of the junction left unmatched. In DNA, the CDR3 is TGTGCCAGCGAGTACAGGGGGCTATCCTACGAGCAGTACTTC. Amino acid sequence: CASEYRGLSYEQYF. Complete variable domain (other parts from reference TRBV28 and TRBJ2-7): DVKVTQSSRYLVKRTGEKVFLECVQDMDHENMFWYRQDPGLGLRLIYFSYDVKMKEKGDIPEGYSVSREKKERFSLILESASTNQTSMYLCASEYRGLSYEQYFGPGTRLTVT.

J is TRBJ2-2 and V is TRBV4-2; 7 positions match TRBD1. V was clipped by 0 bases and J by 0 bases; unmatched bases: 10. CDR3 size: 19 residues. Germline CDR1 and CDR2: LGHNA and YNFKEQ. The CDR3 DNA follows: TGTGCCAGCAGCCAAGATGGACCAATGACAGGGACGAACACCGGGGAGCTGTTTTTT. This codes for CASSQDGPMTGTNTGELFF.

This clone has more than one count but fewer than ten. The chain couples TRBV29-1 to TRBJ2-6; D is undetermined. Trimming shortened V by 0 bases and J by 0 bases, and 6 bases separated the two germline ends. Germline lookup yields CDR1 SQVTM and CDR2 ANQGSEA. The CDR3 sequence is 15 residues long. The CDR3 bases are TGCAGCGTTGAAGAAAGAGTCTCTGGGGCCAACGTCCTGACTTTC. Its protein product is CSVEERVSGANVLTF.

The V gene is TRBV10-3, the J gene TRBJ2-3, with D perhaps matching TRBD1 (6 bases). Germline V gene sequence: CDR1 ENHRY, CDR2 SYGVKD. The CDR3 runs to 14 residues. Between the trimmed V and J ends, which lost 4 bases and 4 bases, there was a span of 12 bases. The chain's CDR3 is CAISGARGSDTQYF. In DNA form, the CDR3 reads TGTGCCATCAGTGGGGCGAGGGGGTCAGATACGCAGTATTTT.

This clone was observed a few times. V gene TRBV7-8 combines with J gene TRBJ1-4, with TRBD1 identical over 9 bases. Germline-derived CDR1 and CDR2 are SGHVS and FQNEAQ. The CDR3 totals 15 residues. With V trimmed by 2 bases and J by 10 bases, 8 bases remained unmatched. This CDR3 is CASSLIGQGFGKLFF. CDR3 coding DNA: TGTGCCAGCAGCTTAATAGGACAGGGGTTTGGAAAACTGTTTTTT.

The chain joins TRBV7-6 to TRBJ2-7; 10 positions match TRBD2. The CDR3 sequence is 15 residues long. The trim removed 3 bases at V and 2 bases at J, leaving 4 bases unmatched. Germline CDR1 and CDR2: SGHVS and FNYEAQ. The CDR3 region is CASSLSSGGPYEQYF. The CDR3 DNA reads TGTGCCAGCAGCTTGTCTAGCGGGGGCCCCTACGAGCAGTACTTC.

This clone was recorded a few times. This rearrangement joins TRBV18 to TRBJ2-7; the match to TRBD1 covers 7 bases. With 6 bases clipped from V and 5 bases from J, the junction kept 10 bases outside the gene matches. CDR1 and CDR2 (germline): KGHSH, LQKENI. The CDR3 runs 14 residues. CDR3 in DNA: TGTGCCAGCTCTTATGACAGGGAAAGCGACGAGCAGTACTTC. Translation gives CASSYDRESDEQYF.

The chain combines TRBV25-1 with TRBJ2-7, with 12 bases identical to TRBD1. Trimming at V came to 4 bases and at J to 4 bases, leaving 8 bases not matched to a gene. The CDR3 is made up of 16 amino acids. CDR1 MGHDK and CDR2 SYGVNS come from the germline V gene. The CDR3 loop reads CASSAPGQGAVYEQYF. The CDR3 bases are TGTGCCAGCAGTGCCCCGGGACAGGGGGCTGTTTACGAGCAGTACTTC.

This clone has just a few counts. This chain joins TRBV7-8 and TRBJ2-1; 9 bases match TRBD1. The CDR3 spans 13 residues. V lost 2 bases, J lost 8 bases, and 1 base stayed unmatched. From germline, CDR1 is SGHVS and CDR2 FQNEAQ. This CDR3 is CASSLRTGDEQFF. Here the CDR3 DNA reads TGTGCCAGCAGCTTACGGACAGGGGATGAGCAGTTCTTC.

The chain uses TRBV19 and TRBJ1-1; D remains unclear. The CDR3 is 13 residues long. Germline V lookup: CDR1 LNHDA, CDR2 SQIVND (reference sequence). V was cut by 8 bases and J by 1 base, with 11 bases left in between. The CDR3 region is CASSRGRNTEAFF. The DNA for the CDR3 is TGTGCCAGTTCCCGGGGAAGGAACACTGAAGCTTTCTTT.

This clone was picked up a small number of times. The V and J genes are TRBV19 and TRBJ1-1; D uncertain. The germline V gene encodes CDR1 LNHDA and CDR2 SQIVND (reference sequence). Trimming cost V 6 bases and J 4 bases, with 15 bases left between them. The CDR3 covers 14 residues. The CDR3 DNA follows: TGTGCCAGTAGCCAACCTTACCGGAGCACTGAAGCTTTCTTT. Amino acids: CASSQPYRSTEAFF.

J is TRBJ1-6 and V is TRBV2; 7 nucleotides align to TRBD1. Germline CDR1 reads SNHLY; CDR2 reads FYNNEI. The CDR3 length is 12 residues. V trimming: 6 bases; J trimming: 8 bases; junction bases outside the gene matches: 1. The CDR3 protein is CASRGTDSPLHF. The CDR3 nucleotides read TGTGCCAGCAGGGGGACAGATTCACCCCTCCACTTT.

A few counts support this clone. This CDR3 reads CASSQDMAPANYGYTF. CDR3 DNA sequence: TGCGCCAGCAGCCAAGATATGGCACCTGCTAACTATGGCTACACCTTC. The V call is TRBV4-3, the J call TRBJ1-2; D is ambiguous. CDR3 length equals 16 residues. The germline CDR1 and CDR2 sequences are LGHNA and YSLEER. V was shortened by 0 bases and J by 0 bases, with 11 bases between the two germline ends.

The chain employs TRBV19 and TRBJ2-1, with D unclear. Germline V gene data show CDR1 as LNHDA and CDR2 as SQIVND (reference sequence). CDR3 length: 14 residues. Trimming cost V 7 bases and J 5 bases, with 15 bases left between them. DNA for the CDR3: TGTGCCAGTACCCCGAATGAGGTCCACAATGAGCAGTTCTTC. Translating gives CASTPNEVHNEQFF. Full variable domain (remainder filled in from reference TRBV19 and TRBJ2-1): DGGITQSPKYLFRKEGQNVTLSCEQNLNHDAMYWYRQDPGQGLRLIYYSQIVNDFQKGDIAEGYSVSREKKESFPLTVTSAQKNPTAFYLCASTPNEVHNEQFFGPGTRLTVL.

This clone came up a few times. The chain employs TRBV11-3 and TRBJ2-2, with TRBD1 matching 8 bases. This CDR3 spans 13 amino acids. Germline lookup yields CDR1 SGHNT and CDR2 YENEEA. V lost 6 bases, J lost 7 bases, and 4 bases stayed unmatched. Written as DNA, the CDR3 is TGTGCCAGCAGTCAGGGGGCGAGCGGGGAGCTGTTTTTT. Translation gives CASSQGASGELFF.

This clone was detected only a few times. This chain links TRBV13 with TRBJ1-2; D not certain. V was trimmed by 5 bases and J by 3 bases, leaving 7 bases between them. This CDR3 has 12 amino acids. The V gene's germline CDR1 is PRHDT and CDR2 FYEKMQ (reference sequence). The CDR3 protein is CASSQTDYGYTF. DNA for the CDR3: TGTGCCAGCAGCCAGACTGACTATGGCTACACCTTC.

A few counts support this clone. This chain joins TRBV14 and TRBJ2-2; 7 bases fit TRBD1. Trimming took 4 bases from V and 6 from J; bases not matched to a gene: 8. CDR1 SGHDN and CDR2 FVKESK come from the germline V gene. This CDR3 has 15 residues. CDR3 coding DNA: TGTGCCAGCAGCCCGATGACAGGGCCCGCCGGGGAGCTGTTTTTT. Its translation is CASSPMTGPAGELFF.

The chain uses TRBV7-3 and TRBJ2-2; D unresolved. Germline CDR1 and CDR2: SGHTA and FQGTGA. With 5 bases removed from V and 5 bases from J, the gap between germline ends came to 9 bases. This CDR3 is 13 amino acids long. CDR3 amino acids: CASSPRLTGELFF. CDR3 coding DNA: TGTGCCAGCAGCCCCCGTCTTACCGGGGAGCTGTTTTTT.

This chain joins TRBV5-1 and TRBJ1-2, with TRBD1 matching 9 bases. J gave up 4 bases and V 4 bases, and 8 bases lay outside the gene matches. CDR3 length: 15 residues. Germline V gives CDR1 SGHRS, CDR2 YFSETQ. The CDR3 reads CASSPGDRATYGYTF. DNA of the CDR3: TGCGCCAGCAGCCCGGGGGACAGGGCCACCTATGGCTACACCTTC.

This clone was counted a few times. The gene calls are TRBV28 and TRBJ1-1; D not certain. The V and J ends lost 5 bases and 1 base respectively, with 8 bases between them. There are 13 residues in the CDR3. Germline V gene data show CDR1 as MDHEN and CDR2 as SYDVKM. The CDR3 spells CASSPGTNTEAFF. CDR3 sequence (DNA): TGTGCCAGCAGTCCGGGTACGAACACTGAAGCTTTCTTT.